The 5 T cell receptor beta chains listed next were all sequenced from one sample in a study of cytomegalovirus exposure and HLA in healthy donors. The primer mix had 60 Vbeta and 13 Jbeta primers. The repertoire was sequenced with immunoSEQ multiplex PCR; TCRdb's copy has only in-frame clones and lacks some. The data hold more than 110,000 clones, with 70% to 80% observed a single time. The sample comprised PBMCs. Receptors were obtained from a woman aged 55-69 years in good health and CMV-seropositive.

This sequence joins TRBV10-2 and TRBJ2-7, with 7 bases fitting TRBD2. The CDR3 covers 16 residues. V shed 3 bases, J shed 1 base, and the junction held 9 bases outside the gene matches. Germline CDR1 reads WSHSY; CDR2 reads SAAADI. CDR3 nucleotides: TGCGCCAGCAGTGATTTCGGCGGGAGCGGATCCTACGAGCAGTACTTC. Its protein product is CASSDFGGSGSYEQYF.

The chain combines TRBV11-3 with TRBJ2-1, with TRBD2 identical over 11 bases. This CDR3 spans 14 amino acids. The junction had 4 bases not matched to a gene; V was cut back by 5 bases and J by 7 bases. The germline V gene encodes CDR1 SGHNT and CDR2 YENEEA. The DNA for the CDR3 is TGTGCCAGCAGCGCCGGACTAGCGGGTAATGAGCAGTTCTTC. It yields the protein CASSAGLAGNEQFF.

V usage is TRBV9 and J usage is TRBJ1-5, with a tentative D call TRBD1 (6 bases). Germline V gives CDR1 SGDLS, CDR2 YYNGEE. The CDR3 has 15 amino acids. V was trimmed by 2 bases and J by 2 bases, leaving 11 bases between them. CDR3 DNA: TGTGCCAGCAGCGTCGGGGGGGCTGGCAATCAGCCCCAGCATTTT. Encoded protein: CASSVGGAGNQPQHF.

This clone was observed once. This rearrangement joins TRBV5-1 to TRBJ1-2, with 8 bases lining up with TRBD1. The germline gives CDR1 SGHRS, CDR2 YFSETQ. The CDR3 is 15 residues long. Losses at the gene ends were 4 bases for V and 4 bases for J; bases not matched to a gene: 9. CDR3 residues: CASSMTGDASYGYTF. CDR3 DNA: TGCGCCAGCAGCATGACAGGGGATGCAAGCTATGGCTACACCTTC. Supplemented by reference TRBV5-1 and TRBJ1-2, the full variable domain reads KAGVTQTPRYLIKTRGQQVTLSCSPISGHRSVSWYQQTPGQGLQFLFEYFSETQRNKGNFPGRFSGRQFSNSRSEMNVSTLELGDSALYLCASSMTGDASYGYTFGSGTRLTVV.

The rearrangement links TRBV28 to TRBJ1-5, with D perhaps matching TRBD1 (6 bases). Germline-derived CDR1 and CDR2 are MDHEN and SYDVKM. Trimming shortened V by 5 bases and J by 0 bases, and 20 bases separated the two germline ends. The CDR3 has 18 amino acids. Here the CDR3 reads CASSTDRSIGLSNQPQHF. The CDR3 coding sequence is TGTGCCAGCAGTACAGACAGGAGCATCGGCCTTAGCAATCAGCCCCAGCATTTT.